Listed below are T cell receptor beta chains from one sample, sequenced in a study of T cells in Graves' hyperthyroidism and ophthalmopathy. Each CDR3 protein gets one entry after TCRdb re-called the multiplex PCR reads with MiXCR. In the table there are about 210,000 distinct CDR3 sequences, approximately 20% of which are singletons. The sequenced sample was blood. The source of these receptors is a man between 40 and 49 years old with Graves' hyperthyroidism. CDR3s include the opening cysteine and the closing phenylalanine or tryptophan. The D gene is left open where the match is weak. Only part of the rows carry a size: once, few, many, or a class if the clone is expanded.

TRBV24-1	TRBJ2-1	many	TRBD1	TGTGCCACCAGGCCCAACCCGGGACAGGGCCACAATGAGCAGTTCTTC	CATRPNPGQGHNEQFF
TRBV3-1	TRBJ2-7	many	NA	TGTGCCAGCAGCAGTCGCTACGAGCAGTACTTC	CASSSRYEQYF
TRBV12-3/TRBV12-4	TRBJ2-1	many	TRBD2	TGTGCCAGCATCCCCCTCGGGGGGAGCAATGAGCAGTTCTTC	CASIPLGGSNEQFF
TRBV19	TRBJ2-1	few	NA	TGTGCCAGTAGTAAAGACAGAAGGAGCTACAATGAGCAGTTCTTC	CASSKDRRSYNEQFF
TRBV5-1	TRBJ2-7	once	NA	TGCGTCAGCAGCTTGGAGGGGAAGGGGGGTGACGAGCAGTACTTC	CVSSLEGKGGDEQYF
TRBV7-3	TRBJ2-1	many	NA	TGTGCCAGCAGCCCCGGAGGGGCCTACAATGAGCAGTTCTTC	CASSPGGAYNEQFF
TRBV18	TRBJ2-5	many	NA	TGTGCCAGCTCACCAACAGGTTTTACCCAGGAGACCCAGTACTTC	CASSPTGFTQETQYF
TRBV7-2	TRBJ2-5	NA	TRBD2	TGTGCCAGCAGCTTATGGGGAGGCGGGGGGCAAGAGACCCAGTACTTC	CASSLWGGGGQETQYF
TRBV7-2	TRBJ1-1	many	TRBD1	TGTGCCAGCAGCACCAAGGGACAGGGTTCGTTTGAAGCTTTCTTT	CASSTKGQGSFEAFF
TRBV5-6	TRBJ2-7	many	NA	TGTGCCAGCAGCAGAGGAGAGTACGAGCAGTACTTC	CASSRGEYEQYF
TRBV19	TRBJ2-2	few	NA	TGTGCCAGTAGCGACCAGGGGAACACCGGGGAGCTGTTTTTT	CASSDQGNTGELFF
TRBV29-1	TRBJ2-5	many	TRBD1	TGCAGCTACAGGGGCTGGGAGACCCAGTACTTC	CSYRGWETQYF
TRBV24-1	TRBJ2-3	once	NA	TGTGCCACCAGTGATTCCAGCTACACAGATACGCAGTATTTT	CATSDSSYTDTQYF
TRBV11-2	TRBJ1-3	NA	NA	TGTGCCAGCAGCTCAATACTTCGATCTGGAAACACCATATATTTT	CASSSILRSGNTIYF
TRBV6-1	TRBJ1-4	few	NA	TGTGCCAGCAATGATCAGGGGAATAATGAAAAACTGTTTTTT	CASNDQGNNEKLFF
TRBV20-1	TRBJ2-2	many	NA	TGCAGTGCTAGAGCTTCTCGGTCCGGGGAGCTGTTTTTT	CSARASRSGELFF
TRBV3-1	TRBJ1-2	many	NA	TGTGCCAGCAGCCAAGATCGGTCAGATTATGGCTACACCTTC	CASSQDRSDYGYTF
TRBV29-1	TRBJ2-1	NA	TRBD1	TGCAGCGTTGTGGGACAGGGGGCCTATTACAATGAGCAGTTCTTC	CSVVGQGAYYNEQFF
TRBV20-1	TRBJ1-1	many	NA	TGCAGTTCGGCGGGGGGGGCGAACACTGAAGCTTTCTTT	CSSAGGANTEAFF
TRBV6-2/TRBV6-3	TRBJ1-1	many	TRBD1	TGTGCCAGCAGAACGAACCAGGGGGCCCCGGCCGAAGCTTTCTTT	CASRTNQGAPAEAFF
TRBV15	TRBJ1-6	few	NA	TGTGCCACCAGCAGAGTGATTACTAATTCACCCCTCCACTTT	CATSRVITNSPLHF
TRBV6-1	TRBJ2-2	NA	NA	TGTGCCAGCAGGAGGAGAGGGCGTCACACCGGGGAGCTGTTTTTT	CASRRRGRHTGELFF
TRBV6-1	TRBJ1-2	few	NA	TGTGCCAGCAGTGACCCGGACAGAGGGGTTTATGGCTACACCTTC	CASSDPDRGVYGYTF
TRBV18	TRBJ1-1	many	NA	TGTGCCAGCTCACCATCGACGGGACATAGGAACACTGAAGCTTTCTTT	CASSPSTGHRNTEAFF
TRBV27	TRBJ2-7	NA	TRBD2	TGTGCCAGCAGTTCAACTAGCGGGGGGCCTTACGAGCAGTACTTC	CASSSTSGGPYEQYF
TRBV19	TRBJ1-3	NA	NA	TGTGCCAGTATCGGGGACACCTCTGGAAACACCATATATTTT	CASIGDTSGNTIYF
TRBV14	TRBJ1-2	NA	TRBD1	TGTGCCAGCAGCCAAGGAGGGGGCGGCTATGGCTACACCTTC	CASSQGGGGYGYTF
TRBV20-1	TRBJ2-5	many	TRBD2	TGCAGTGCTAGAGCCGGGGGGGGAGGGGAGACCCAGTACTTC	CSARAGGGGETQYF
TRBV7-9	TRBJ2-7	many	NA	TGTGCCAGCAGCTTTCATAGCTCCTACGAGCAGTACTTC	CASSFHSSYEQYF
TRBV6-5	TRBJ2-1	NA	NA	TGTGCCAGCAGTTACTCTAGCAATGAGCAGTTCTTC	CASSYSSNEQFF
TRBV5-8	TRBJ2-7	many	NA	TGTGCCAGCAGCTTGCGCCACAGGGACTACGAGCAGTACTTC	CASSLRHRDYEQYF
TRBV28	TRBJ2-1	many	TRBD2	TGTGCCAGCCGCCTACGGGGGGAAGATTTGAACGATGAGCAGTTCTTC	CASRLRGEDLNDEQFF
TRBV9	TRBJ1-1	many	NA	TGTGCCAGCAGCGCCACAGTACTCAACACTGAAGCTTTCTTT	CASSATVLNTEAFF
TRBV4-2	TRBJ1-2	NA	NA	TGTGCCAGCAGCCAAGTAGGGCAGGGGATGAGCTATGGCTACACCTTC	CASSQVGQGMSYGYTF
TRBV20-1	TRBJ2-3	NA	NA	TGCAGTGCTGTCGGGGGAGATACGCAGTATTTT	CSAVGGDTQYF
TRBV20-1	TRBJ2-5	many	TRBD1	TGCAGTGCAACCGGGACAGGGGAAAGAGAGACCCAGTACTTC	CSATGTGERETQYF
TRBV6-2/TRBV6-3	TRBJ2-1	many	TRBD2	TGTGCCAGCAGTTACTCGACGGGACTAGCGGCATACAATGAGCAGTTCTTC	CASSYSTGLAAYNEQFF
TRBV12-3/TRBV12-4	TRBJ1-5	NA	NA	TGTGCCAGCAGTTCCGGGCAGCGCAATCAGCCCCAGCATTTT	CASSSGQRNQPQHF
TRBV4-3	TRBJ1-6	few	NA	TGCGCCAGCAGCCAAGTCGGGGTTCTCTCCTATAATTCACCCCTCCACTTT	CASSQVGVLSYNSPLHF
TRBV20-1	TRBJ1-5	many	TRBD1	TGCAGTGCTTCACCCAGGGGGCCCCATCAGCCCCAGCATTTT	CSASPRGPHQPQHF
TRBV5-6	TRBJ2-5	few	NA	TGTGCCAGCAGCTCAGCCGGGGGTGGAGAGACCCAGTACTTC	CASSSAGGGETQYF
TRBV28	TRBJ1-5	many	TRBD1	TGTGCCAGCAGTACTCCGGACAGGACCTTGCATTTT	CASSTPDRTLHF
TRBV5-1	TRBJ1-5	many	NA	TGCGCCAGCAGCTTGGGGGCGGGGGGTGGCAATCAGCCCCAGCATTTT	CASSLGAGGGNQPQHF
TRBV15	TRBJ2-3	many	TRBD2	TGTGCCACCAGCAGAGATCCCACTAGCGGGGGAGACACGCAGTATTTT	CATSRDPTSGGDTQYF
TRBV2	TRBJ1-1	many	NA	TGTGCCAGCAGGGAGGACTCCCCAAAAGCTTTCTTT	CASREDSPKAFF
TRBV5-6	TRBJ1-1	few	NA	TGTGCCAGCAGCTTGAGGATGCGGCGGACTGAAGCTTTCTTT	CASSLRMRRTEAFF
TRBV12-3/TRBV12-4	TRBJ1-5	many	NA	TGTGCCAGCAGTTTAGGTAGGGGGGGGGCTCAGCCCCAGCATTTT	CASSLGRGGAQPQHF
TRBV15	TRBJ2-5	many	TRBD2	TGTGCCACCCAGAAGCGGGGGGGCCTTGAGACCCAGTACTTC	CATQKRGGLETQYF
TRBV2	TRBJ2-2	many	NA	TGTGCCAGCAGCCTCAGGGAGTTGGCCGGGGAGCTGTTTTTT	CASSLRELAGELFF
TRBV28	TRBJ2-1	many	NA	TGTGCCAGCAGCCCCGATACAGGGCTCCTTTACAATGAGCAGTTCTTC	CASSPDTGLLYNEQFF
TRBV11-1	TRBJ2-7	many	NA	TGTGCCAGCAGCTCCGCGGGACCTGGGGGCTACGAGCAGTACTTC	CASSSAGPGGYEQYF
TRBV4-2	TRBJ1-2	many	TRBD1	TGTGCCAGCAGCCGAGGACAGGGACCGAACTATGGCTACACCTTC	CASSRGQGPNYGYTF
TRBV20-1	TRBJ2-3	NA	TRBD2	TGCAGTGCTAGTATTTTCGGGGGGGCCACAGATACGCAGTATTTT	CSASIFGGATDTQYF
TRBV5-6	TRBJ1-3	NA	NA	TGTGCCAGCAGCTTGGAGGTCGGGACCTCTGGAAACACCATATATTTT	CASSLEVGTSGNTIYF
TRBV5-1	TRBJ2-7	many	TRBD1	TGCGCCAGCAGCTTGGTGGCAGGGGGCATGGGCGAGCAGTACTTC	CASSLVAGGMGEQYF
TRBV19	TRBJ1-1	few	TRBD1	TGTGCCAGTAGTACAACAGGGGCAAGGAGCTACACTGAAGCTTTCTTT	CASSTTGARSYTEAFF
TRBV28	TRBJ1-5	many	TRBD1	TGTGCCAGCAGTTTTTTGACAGGGAACCATCAGCCCCAGCATTTT	CASSFLTGNHQPQHF
TRBV7-2	TRBJ1-2	NA	NA	TGTGCCAGCAGCTCCACTGGGGACGGGCTAACAGGCTACACCTTC	CASSSTGDGLTGYTF
TRBV5-4	TRBJ2-7	many	TRBD1	TGTGCCAGCAGCAATACAGGGGAGTCCTACGAGCAGTACTTC	CASSNTGESYEQYF